A single sample gave rise to the 19 T cell receptor beta chains below, sequenced in a study of T cell responses to AZD1222 COVID-19 vaccine. The repertoire was sequenced with immunoSEQ multiplex PCR; TCRdb's copy has only in-frame clones and lacks some. This sample has 95,000 to 100,000 clones, with about nine tenths found just once. The sample here was peripheral blood, taken on day 0 of AZD1222 vaccination. The receptors derive from an adult in good health.

The chain links TRBV11-1 to TRBJ2-2, with D perhaps TRBD2 (5 bases). CDR1 and CDR2 from the germline V gene are SGHAT and FQDESV (reference sequence). V shed 4 bases and J shed 10 bases, with 13 bases lying between them. The CDR3 loop spans 13 amino acids. The CDR3 DNA sequence: TGTGCCAGCAGCTCCTTCGGCGGGCAGGAGCTGTTTTTT. It yields the protein CASSSFGGQELFF. Filled out from reference TRBV11-1 and TRBJ2-2, the complete variable domain reads EAEVAQSPRYKITEKSQAVAFWCDPISGHATLYWYRQILGQGPELLVQFQDESVVDDSQLPKDRFSAERLKGVDSTLKIQPAELGDSAMYLCASSSFGGQELFFGEGSRLTVL.

The J gene is TRBJ1-4, the V gene TRBV5-1; perhaps TRBD1 as D (6 bases). Germline lookup yields CDR1 SGHRS and CDR2 YFSETQ. Trimming took 4 bases from V and 3 from J, leaving 13 bases between them. This CDR3 comprises 15 residues. CDR3 sequence (DNA): TGCGCCAGCAGCCCCGCAGGGGTGGCTAATGAAAAACTGTTTTTT. Amino acid sequence: CASSPAGVANEKLFF.

This clone was seen a single time. This chain joins TRBV6-5 and TRBJ2-3, with TRBD2 identical over 9 bases. Germline V gene data show CDR1 as MNHEY and CDR2 as SVGAGI. CDR3 length equals 14 residues. The trim removed 2 bases at V and 6 bases at J, leaving 3 bases unmatched. The CDR3 DNA reads as TGTGCCAGCAGTTACAGGCTAGCGGGGGATACGCAGTATTTT. It codes for CASSYRLAGDTQYF.

The chain is built from TRBV7-9 and TRBJ1-2, with TRBD1 matching 8 bases. The V and J ends lost 3 bases and 0 bases, in that order; junction bases with no gene match: 9. The CDR3 is 17 amino acids. Germline assignment: CDR1 SEHNR and CDR2 FQNEAQ (reference sequence). This chain's CDR3 is CASSLGTGDPPNYGYTF. The CDR3 DNA sequence: TGTGCCAGCAGCTTGGGGACAGGCGACCCTCCTAACTATGGCTACACCTTC.

The chain joins TRBV18 to TRBJ1-1; weak D call: TRBD1 (5 bases). CDR3 length: 14 amino acids. V lost 2 bases to trimming and J lost 1 base, with 8 bases between them. Germline loops: CDR1 KGHSH, CDR2 LQKENI. The CDR3 coding sequence is TGTGCCAGCTCACCAACGACAGAGAACACTGAAGCTTTCTTT. It encodes CASSPTTENTEAFF.

This chain's CDR3 is CASSLVGRSSYNEQFF. The CDR3 DNA reads TGCGCCAGCAGCTTGGTTGGCCGGAGCTCCTACAATGAGCAGTTCTTC. This chain links TRBV5-1 with TRBJ2-1; no clear D. The germline V gene has CDR1 SGHRS and CDR2 YFSETQ. Trimming left V 0 bases short and J 0 bases short, with 10 bases between. This CDR3 has 16 residues.

This clone has only one observation. The chain uses TRBV4-1 and TRBJ2-7, with TRBD1 identical over 8 bases. Germline V gives CDR1 MGHRA, CDR2 YSYEKL. Germline trimming cut 3 bases from V and 3 bases from J; bases unmatched to any gene: 7. The CDR3 spans 15 residues. The CDR3 sequence: CASSQLSTGVYEQYF. DNA of the CDR3: TGCGCCAGCAGCCAGCTCTCGACAGGGGTCTACGAGCAGTACTTC.

Notes on this clone: Other DNA variants within this sample encode the same CDR3. The V call is TRBV7-9, the J call TRBJ2-1, with 9 bases lining up with TRBD2. The germline CDR1 and CDR2 sequences are SEHNR and FQNEAQ (reference sequence). V lost 5 bases and J lost 2; bases outside the gene matches: 7. This CDR3 is 16 amino acids long. The CDR3 loop reads CASSLSLAGAYNEQFF. The CDR3 nucleotides read TGTGCCAGCAGCCTCTCCTTAGCGGGGGCCTACAATGAGCAGTTCTTC.

This chain uses TRBV28 with TRBJ2-7; tentative D call: TRBD2 (6 bases). Germline V lookup: CDR1 MDHEN, CDR2 SYDVKM. This CDR3 spans 12 amino acids. Trimming removed 2 bases from V and 6 bases from J, with 8 bases in between. In DNA form, the CDR3 reads TGTGCCAGCAGTTTAGCGGGGCTCGAGCAGTACTTC. It codes for CASSLAGLEQYF. The full variable domain, with the rest looked up from reference TRBV28 and TRBJ2-7, is DVKVTQSSRYLVKRTGEKVFLECVQDMDHENMFWYRQDPGLGLRLIYFSYDVKMKEKGDIPEGYSVSREKKERFSLILESASTNQTSMYLCASSLAGLEQYFGPGTRLTVT.

This clone was seen a handful of times. The chain links TRBV3-1 (or the pseudogene TRBV3-2) to TRBJ1-5; D remains unclear. Germline values: CDR1 LGHDT, CDR2 YNNKEL (reference sequence). The V end lost 0 bases, the J end lost 7 bases, and 13 bases lay between the germline ends. The CDR3 runs 15 residues. The CDR3: CASSQDISGPQPQHF. CDR3 bases: TGTGCCAGCAGCCAAGATATCAGCGGACCACAGCCCCAGCATTTT.

The rearrangement uses TRBV2 and TRBJ1-2; D remains ambiguous. The CDR3 sequence is 13 residues long. The V end was cut by 4 bases, the J end by 7 bases, with 13 bases between. Germline CDR1 and CDR2: SNHLY and FYNNEI. CDR3 sequence reads: CASSGERAGGYTF. CDR3 in DNA: TGTGCCAGCAGTGGGGAACGGGCGGGTGGCTACACCTTC.

This rearrangement joins TRBV6-2 or TRBV6-3 to TRBJ2-1, with 11 nucleotides matching TRBD1. The trim removed 4 bases at V and 9 bases at J, leaving 2 bases unmatched. This CDR3 is built from 13 residues. Germline loops: CDR1 MNHEY, CDR2 SVGEGT. This chain's CDR3 is CASSWTGGGEQFF. CDR3 coding DNA: TGTGCCAGCAGTTGGACAGGGGGCGGTGAGCAGTTCTTC.

The V gene is TRBV11-2, the J gene TRBJ2-7; no clear D. Trimming shortened V by 3 bases and J by 6 bases, and 12 bases separated the two germline ends. The CDR3 extends over 13 amino acids. The V gene's germline CDR1 is SGHAT and CDR2 FQNNGV. CDR3 residues: CASSLRPDGEQYF. CDR3 in DNA: TGTGCCAGCAGCTTGCGACCCGACGGCGAGCAGTACTTC.

This clone was seen only once. The chain joins TRBV10-3 to TRBJ1-2; 9 bases fit TRBD1. Germline lookup yields CDR1 ENHRY and CDR2 SYGVKD. This CDR3 spans 17 amino acids. J lost 5 bases, V lost 1 base, and 11 bases had no gene match. The CDR3 coding sequence is TGTGCCATCAGTGAGTTCCTGCCCGGGACAGGGACTTATGGCTACACCTTC. It yields the protein CAISEFLPGTGTYGYTF.

This chain joins TRBV27 and TRBJ2-2; D unclear. The length of the CDR3 is 14 residues. Germline CDR1 reads MNHEY; CDR2 reads SMNVEV (reference sequence). The ends were cut back, 5 bases at V and 3 bases at J, with 10 bases in the middle. The CDR3 spells CASSGYVDTGELFF. CDR3 coding DNA: TGTGCCAGCAGTGGTTACGTAGACACCGGGGAGCTGTTTTTT.

The chain uses TRBV2 and TRBJ1-5, with D possibly TRBD1 on 5 matching bases. CDR1 is SNHLY and CDR2 is FYNNEI in the germline V gene. Trimming took off 9 bases at V and 7 bases at J, with 16 bases between the two ends. This CDR3 is built from 13 residues. CDR3: CASTRDPGQPQHF. The CDR3 DNA follows: TGTGCCAGTACCCGGGACCCGGGGCAGCCCCAGCATTTT.

This clone was seen a single time. V and J are TRBV9 and TRBJ2-1; tentative D call: TRBD1 (5 bases). V lost 1 base to trimming and J lost 1 base, with 9 bases between them. CDR1 is SGDLS, CDR2 YYNGEE, per germline. This CDR3 is 15 amino acids long. The DNA for the CDR3 is TGTGCCAGCAGCGTAAGGGGTGAATCCTACAATGAGCAGTTCTTC. This gives the protein CASSVRGESYNEQFF.

The CDR3 region has the DNA TGCGCCAGCAAGGAGAGCGGGGGGGCATCTTACAATGAGCAGTTCTTC. This translates into CASKESGGASYNEQFF. The genes are TRBV5-1 and TRBJ2-1, with 10 nucleotides matching TRBD2. This CDR3 spans 16 amino acids. V shed 6 bases, J shed 4 bases, and the junction held 10 bases outside the gene matches. Looked up from germline, CDR1 is SGHRS and CDR2 is YFSETQ. Full variable domain (missing parts from reference TRBV5-1 and TRBJ2-1): KAGVTQTPRYLIKTRGQQVTLSCSPISGHRSVSWYQQTPGQGLQFLFEYFSETQRNKGNFPGRFSGRQFSNSRSEMNVSTLELGDSALYLCASKESGGASYNEQFFGPGTRLTVL.

Comment on this clone: Different DNA sequences within this sample yield the same CDR3. The CDR3 DNA follows: TGTGCCACCAGCCGGGGGGGTTGGGAGACCCAGTACTTC. Its protein is CATSRGGWETQYF. The gene calls are TRBV15 and TRBJ2-5; 8 bases fit TRBD2. The V gene end was trimmed by 5 bases and the J gene end by 5 bases; junction bases not matched to a gene: 4. The CDR3 has 13 amino acids. Germline V gene sequence: CDR1 LNHNV, CDR2 YYDKDF (reference sequence). Drawing the rest from reference TRBV15 and TRBJ2-5, the complete variable domain is DAMVIQNPRYQVTQFGKPVTLSCSQTLNHNVMYWYQQKSSQAPKLLFHYYDKDFNNEADTPDNFQSRRPNTSFCFLDIRSPGLGDTAMYLCATSRGGWETQYFGPGTRLLVL.